Listed below are T cell receptor beta chains from one sample, sequenced in a study of metastatic and nonmetastatic thyroid tumors. Using MiXCR, TCRdb re-called clones from the PCR reads. The table lists around 10,000 clones, under 35% of them singletons. The sequenced sample consisted of tumor tissue. The receptors here all came from a female donor with papillary thyroid cancer or a benign thyroid nodule (not recorded which). Some clones in this sample may be carry-over from other donors' samples. Both conserved end residues are part of each CDR3. Fields, in order: J gene, D gene, clone size, V gene, CDR3 protein, CDR3 DNA. A D gene is named only where the DNA matches it firmly. Clone size is stated in some rows and not others, as once, few, many or a class when expanded.

J: TRBJ2-7; D: NA; size: once; V: TRBV20-1; CDR3: CSASKASDEQYF; DNA: TGCAGTGCTAGTAAAGCGTCTGACGAGCAGTACTTC
J: TRBJ2-7; D: NA; size: medium-sized; V: TRBV7-2; CDR3: CASSFVGGYEQYF; DNA: TGTGCCAGCAGCTTTGTGGGGGGATACGAGCAGTACTTC
J: TRBJ2-5; D: TRBD2; size: NA; V: TRBV20-1; CDR3: CSARERLAGDSETQYF; DNA: TGCAGTGCTAGAGAGCGACTAGCGGGAGATTCGGAGACCCAGTACTTC
J: TRBJ1-4; D: NA; size: NA; V: TRBV3-1; CDR3: CASSQDNWGSNEKLFF; DNA: TGTGCCAGCAGCCAAGATAACTGGGGTTCCAATGAAAAACTGTTTTTT
J: TRBJ2-3; D: TRBD2; size: NA; V: TRBV20-1; CDR3: CSARAGREATDTQYF; DNA: TGCAGTGCTAGAGCGGGGCGGGAGGCAACAGATACGCAGTATTTT
J: TRBJ2-3; D: TRBD2; size: NA; V: TRBV5-1; CDR3: CASAQRGPNDTQYF; DNA: TGCGCCAGCGCACAGCGGGGCCCTAACGATACGCAGTATTTT
J: TRBJ2-5; D: TRBD2; size: few; V: TRBV15; CDR3: CATRSSAGVETQYF; DNA: TGTGCCACCAGAAGCTCAGCGGGGGTAGAGACCCAGTACTTC
J: TRBJ1-3; D: NA; size: medium-sized; V: TRBV11-2; CDR3: CASSINIITSGNTIYF; DNA: TGTGCCAGCAGCATAAACATTATTACCTCTGGAAACACCATATATTTT
J: TRBJ2-7; D: NA; size: NA; V: TRBV6-1; CDR3: CASSEFWDGSYEQYF; DNA: TGTGCCAGCAGTGAATTCTGGGACGGCTCCTACGAGCAGTACTTC
J: TRBJ1-3; D: NA; size: NA; V: TRBV3-1; CDR3: CASRGGSSGNTIYF; DNA: TGTGCCAGCAGGGGGGGCAGCTCTGGAAACACCATATATTTT
J: TRBJ2-7; D: TRBD2; size: NA; V: TRBV6-1; CDR3: CASRGGLAGTYEQYF; DNA: TGTGCCAGCAGAGGGGGACTAGCGGGCACCTACGAGCAGTACTTC
J: TRBJ1-5; D: NA; size: many; V: TRBV18; CDR3: CASSPGRQNQPQHF; DNA: TGTGCCAGCTCACCCGGGAGACAAAATCAGCCCCAGCATTTT
J: TRBJ2-1; D: TRBD2; size: NA; V: TRBV20-1; CDR3: CSARDRGSGRWNEQFF; DNA: TGCAGTGCTAGAGATCGGGGTAGCGGGAGGTGGAATGAGCAGTTCTTC
J: TRBJ1-1; D: TRBD1; size: NA; V: TRBV27; CDR3: CASSSGQGVQNTEAFF; DNA: TGTGCCAGCAGTTCGGGACAGGGGGTTCAGAACACTGAAGCTTTCTTT
J: TRBJ2-7; D: TRBD2; size: NA; V: TRBV18; CDR3: CASSPFLDSGRGEQYF; DNA: TGTGCCAGCTCACCTTTTCTGGATAGCGGGAGAGGCGAGCAGTACTTC
J: TRBJ2-7; D: NA; size: once; V: TRBV30; CDR3: CAWSVLPQSSYEQYF; DNA: TGTGCCTGGAGTGTACTACCCCAGAGCTCCTACGAGCAGTACTTC
J: TRBJ2-1; D: TRBD2; size: NA; V: TRBV9; CDR3: CASSSRTSTIHNEQFF; DNA: TGTGCCAGCAGCTCTAGGACTAGCACCATTCACAATGAGCAGTTCTTC
J: TRBJ2-7; D: TRBD2; size: few; V: TRBV20-1; CDR3: CSARESAGVYEQYF; DNA: TGCAGTGCTAGAGAAAGCGCGGGGGTTTACGAGCAGTACTTC